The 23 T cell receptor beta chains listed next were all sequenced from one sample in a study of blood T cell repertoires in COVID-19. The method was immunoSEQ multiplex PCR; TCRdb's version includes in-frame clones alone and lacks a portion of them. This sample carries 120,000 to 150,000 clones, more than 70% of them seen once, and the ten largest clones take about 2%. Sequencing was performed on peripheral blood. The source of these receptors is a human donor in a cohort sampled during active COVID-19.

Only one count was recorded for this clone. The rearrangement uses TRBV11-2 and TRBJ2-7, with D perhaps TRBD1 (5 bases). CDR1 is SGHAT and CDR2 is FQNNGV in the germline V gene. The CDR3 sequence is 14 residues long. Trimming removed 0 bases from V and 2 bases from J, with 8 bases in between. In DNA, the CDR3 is TGTGCCAGCAGCTTAGACAGGGAAGCCTACGAGCAGTACTTC. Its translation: CASSLDREAYEQYF. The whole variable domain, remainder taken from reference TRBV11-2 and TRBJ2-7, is EAGVAQSPRYKIIEKRQSVAFWCNPISGHATLYWYQQILGQGPKLLIQFQNNGVVDDSQLPKDRFSAERLKGVDSTLKIQPAKLEDSAVYLCASSLDREAYEQYFGPGTRLTVT.

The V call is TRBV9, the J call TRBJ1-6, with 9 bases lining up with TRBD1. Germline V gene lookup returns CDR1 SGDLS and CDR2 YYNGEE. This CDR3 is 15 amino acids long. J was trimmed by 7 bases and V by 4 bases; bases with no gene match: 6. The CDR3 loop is CASSPQGTGNSPLHF. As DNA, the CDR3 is TGTGCCAGCAGCCCTCAAGGGACAGGGAATTCACCCCTCCACTTT.

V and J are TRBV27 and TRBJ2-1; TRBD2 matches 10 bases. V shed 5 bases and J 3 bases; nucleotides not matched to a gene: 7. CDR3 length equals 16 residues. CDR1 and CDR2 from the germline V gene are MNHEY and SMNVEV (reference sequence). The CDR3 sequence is CASSPTSGLNYNEQFF. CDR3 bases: TGTGCCAGCAGTCCGACTAGCGGGCTAAACTACAATGAGCAGTTCTTC.

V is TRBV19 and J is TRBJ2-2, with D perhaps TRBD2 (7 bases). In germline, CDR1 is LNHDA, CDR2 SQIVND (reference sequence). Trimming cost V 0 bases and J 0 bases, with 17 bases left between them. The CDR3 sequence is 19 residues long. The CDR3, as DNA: TGTGCCAGTAGTATAGACAGGGGAGGGCGTAAAACGAACACCGGGGAGCTGTTTTTT. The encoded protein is CASSIDRGGRKTNTGELFF.

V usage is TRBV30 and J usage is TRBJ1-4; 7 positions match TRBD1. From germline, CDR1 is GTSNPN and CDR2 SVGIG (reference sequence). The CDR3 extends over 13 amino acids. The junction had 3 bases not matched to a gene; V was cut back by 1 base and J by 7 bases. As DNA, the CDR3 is TGTGCCTGGAGTGCCGACAGGGCTGAAAAACTGTTTTTT. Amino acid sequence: CAWSADRAEKLFF. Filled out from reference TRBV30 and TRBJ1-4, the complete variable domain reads SQTIHQWPATLVQPVGSPLSLECTVEGTSNPNLYWYRQAAGRGLQLLFYSVGIGQISSEVPQNLSASRPQDRQFILSSKKLLLSDSGFYLCAWSADRAEKLFFGSGTQLSVL.

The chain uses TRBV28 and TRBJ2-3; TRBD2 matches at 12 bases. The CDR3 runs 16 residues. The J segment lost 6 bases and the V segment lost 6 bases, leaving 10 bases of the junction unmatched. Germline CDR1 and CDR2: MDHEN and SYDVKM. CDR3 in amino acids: CASRVGLAGNFDTQYF. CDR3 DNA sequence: TGTGCCAGCAGAGTCGGACTAGCGGGGAATTTTGATACGCAGTATTTT.

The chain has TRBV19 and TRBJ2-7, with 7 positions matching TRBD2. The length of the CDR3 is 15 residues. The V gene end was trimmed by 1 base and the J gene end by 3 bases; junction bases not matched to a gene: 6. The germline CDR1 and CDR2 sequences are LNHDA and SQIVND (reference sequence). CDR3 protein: CASSIASGPVYEQYF. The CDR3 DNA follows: TGTGCCAGTAGTATAGCTAGCGGACCAGTCTACGAGCAGTACTTC.

CDR3 in DNA: TGCAGCGTTGTACCCGGGACAGTACAAGAGACCCAGTACTTC. Its protein product is CSVVPGTVQETQYF. The chain combines TRBV29-1 with TRBJ2-5, with TRBD1 identical over 7 bases. The junction had 7 bases not matched to a gene; V was cut back by 4 bases and J by 2 bases. Germline loops: CDR1 SQVTM, CDR2 ANQGSEA. The CDR3 totals 14 residues. Drawing the rest from reference TRBV29-1 and TRBJ2-5, the complete variable domain is SAVISQKPSRDICQRGTSLTIQCQVDSQVTMMFWYRQQPGQSLTLIATANQGSEATYESGFVIDKFPISRPNLTFSTLTVSNMSPEDSSIYLCSVVPGTVQETQYFGPGTRLLVL.

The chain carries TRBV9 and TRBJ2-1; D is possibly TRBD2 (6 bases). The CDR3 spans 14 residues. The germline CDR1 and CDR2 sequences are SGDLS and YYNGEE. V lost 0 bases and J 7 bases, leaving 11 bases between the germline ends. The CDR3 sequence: CASSVELARNEQFF. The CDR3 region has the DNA TGTGCCAGCAGCGTAGAACTAGCAAGGAATGAGCAGTTCTTC.

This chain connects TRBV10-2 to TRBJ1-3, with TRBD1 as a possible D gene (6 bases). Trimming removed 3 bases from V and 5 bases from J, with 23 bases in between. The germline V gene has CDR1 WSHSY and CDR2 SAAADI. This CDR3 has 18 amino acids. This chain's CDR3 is CASSELYRDEWSRNTIYF. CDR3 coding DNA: TGCGCCAGCAGTGAACTTTACAGGGACGAATGGTCTAGAAACACCATATATTTT.

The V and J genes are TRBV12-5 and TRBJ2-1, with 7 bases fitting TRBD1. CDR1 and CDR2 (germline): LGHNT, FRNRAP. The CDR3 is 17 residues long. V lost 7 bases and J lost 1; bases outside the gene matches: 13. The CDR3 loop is CASAFWQGGWSYNEQFF. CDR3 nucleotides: TGTGCTAGTGCCTTTTGGCAAGGGGGCTGGTCCTACAATGAGCAGTTCTTC.

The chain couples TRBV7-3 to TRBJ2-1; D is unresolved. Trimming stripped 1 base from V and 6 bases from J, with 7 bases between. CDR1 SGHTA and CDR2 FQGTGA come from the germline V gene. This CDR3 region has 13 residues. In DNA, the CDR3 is TGTGCCAGCAGCTTAAGGCCAGGCAATGAGCAGTTCTTC. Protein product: CASSLRPGNEQFF.

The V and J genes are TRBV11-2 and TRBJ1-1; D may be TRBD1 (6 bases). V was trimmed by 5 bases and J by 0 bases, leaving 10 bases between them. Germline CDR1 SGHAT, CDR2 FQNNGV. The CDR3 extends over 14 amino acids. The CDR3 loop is CASSPDSLNTEAFF. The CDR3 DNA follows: TGTGCCAGCAGCCCGGACAGCCTGAACACTGAAGCTTTCTTT.

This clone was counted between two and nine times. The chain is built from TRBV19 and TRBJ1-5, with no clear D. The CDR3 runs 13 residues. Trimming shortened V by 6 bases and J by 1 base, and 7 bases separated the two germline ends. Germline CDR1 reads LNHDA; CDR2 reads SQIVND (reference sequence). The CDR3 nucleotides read TGTGCCAGTAGGTATTCGAGCAATCAGCCCCAGCATTTT. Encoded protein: CASRYSSNQPQHF.

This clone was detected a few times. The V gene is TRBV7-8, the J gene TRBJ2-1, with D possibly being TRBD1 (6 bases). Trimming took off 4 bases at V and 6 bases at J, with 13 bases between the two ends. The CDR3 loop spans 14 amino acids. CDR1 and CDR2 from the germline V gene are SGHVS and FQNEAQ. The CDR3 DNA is TGTGCCAGCAGCTCAAGGACAGTCTTCAATGAGCAGTTCTTC. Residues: CASSSRTVFNEQFF.

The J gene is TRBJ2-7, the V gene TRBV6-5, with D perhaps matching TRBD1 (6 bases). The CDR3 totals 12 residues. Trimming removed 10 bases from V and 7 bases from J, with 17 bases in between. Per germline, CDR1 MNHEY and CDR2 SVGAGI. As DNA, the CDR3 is TGTGCCACCAGGGGCGTAGTCTGGGAGCAGTACTTC. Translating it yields CATRGVVWEQYF.

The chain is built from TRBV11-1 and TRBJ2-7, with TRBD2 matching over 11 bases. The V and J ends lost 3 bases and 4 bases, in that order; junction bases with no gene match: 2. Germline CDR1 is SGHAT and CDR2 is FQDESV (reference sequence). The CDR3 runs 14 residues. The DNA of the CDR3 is TGTGCCAGCAGCTTGCTAGCGGGGGGATACGAGCAGTACTTC. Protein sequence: CASSLLAGGYEQYF. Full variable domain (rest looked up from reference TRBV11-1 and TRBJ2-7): EAEVAQSPRYKITEKSQAVAFWCDPISGHATLYWYRQILGQGPELLVQFQDESVVDDSQLPKDRFSAERLKGVDSTLKIQPAELGDSAMYLCASSLLAGGYEQYFGPGTRLTVT.

The CDR3 sequence: CASSKDRGITGELFF. The CDR3 nucleotides read TGTGCCAGCAGCAAAGACAGGGGTATTACCGGGGAGCTGTTTTTT. The genes are TRBV5-8 and TRBJ2-2; 8 bases agree with TRBD1. Germline CDR1 SGHTS, CDR2 YDEGEE. CDR3 size: 15 residues. V was pared by 4 bases and J by 5 bases, with 7 bases of the junction left unmatched.

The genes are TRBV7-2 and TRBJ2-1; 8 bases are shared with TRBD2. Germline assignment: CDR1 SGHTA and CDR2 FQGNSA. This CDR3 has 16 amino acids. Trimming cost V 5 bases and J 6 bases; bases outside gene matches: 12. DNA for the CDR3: TGTGCCAGCAGCCCCCCCGGGACTAGGTCTTCCAATGAGCAGTTCTTC. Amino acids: CASSPPGTRSSNEQFF.

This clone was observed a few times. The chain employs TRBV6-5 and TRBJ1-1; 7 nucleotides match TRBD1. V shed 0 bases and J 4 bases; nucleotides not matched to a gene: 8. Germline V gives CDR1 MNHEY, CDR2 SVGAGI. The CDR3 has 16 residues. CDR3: CASSYSMGAGGTEAFF. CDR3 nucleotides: TGTGCCAGCAGTTACTCGATGGGTGCAGGGGGCACTGAAGCTTTCTTT.

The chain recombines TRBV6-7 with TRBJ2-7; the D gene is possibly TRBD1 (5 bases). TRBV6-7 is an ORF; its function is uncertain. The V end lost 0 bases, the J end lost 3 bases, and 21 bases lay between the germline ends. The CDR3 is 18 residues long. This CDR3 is CASSYSLPTGLKDYEQYF. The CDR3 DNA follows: TGTGCCAGCAGTTACTCTCTGCCCACAGGCTTAAAAGACTACGAGCAGTACTTC.

The CDR3 DNA sequence: TGTGCCAGCAGCCATGGCGCAGGGGGCAGAGATACGCAGTATTTT. It is translated as CASSHGAGGRDTQYF. V gene TRBV3-1 (or the pseudogene TRBV3-2) combines with J gene TRBJ2-3, with 8 bases identical to TRBD1. V trimming: 3 bases; J trimming: 5 bases; junction bases outside the gene matches: 7. This CDR3 contains 15 residues. The germline V gene encodes CDR1 LGHDT and CDR2 YNNKEL (reference sequence).

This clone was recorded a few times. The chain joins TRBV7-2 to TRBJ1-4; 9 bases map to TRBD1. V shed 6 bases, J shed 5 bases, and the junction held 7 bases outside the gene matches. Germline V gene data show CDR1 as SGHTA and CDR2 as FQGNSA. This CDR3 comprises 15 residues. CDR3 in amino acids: CASRSYRGPNEKLFF. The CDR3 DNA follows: TGTGCCAGCAGGTCGTACAGGGGGCCCAATGAAAAACTGTTTTTT.